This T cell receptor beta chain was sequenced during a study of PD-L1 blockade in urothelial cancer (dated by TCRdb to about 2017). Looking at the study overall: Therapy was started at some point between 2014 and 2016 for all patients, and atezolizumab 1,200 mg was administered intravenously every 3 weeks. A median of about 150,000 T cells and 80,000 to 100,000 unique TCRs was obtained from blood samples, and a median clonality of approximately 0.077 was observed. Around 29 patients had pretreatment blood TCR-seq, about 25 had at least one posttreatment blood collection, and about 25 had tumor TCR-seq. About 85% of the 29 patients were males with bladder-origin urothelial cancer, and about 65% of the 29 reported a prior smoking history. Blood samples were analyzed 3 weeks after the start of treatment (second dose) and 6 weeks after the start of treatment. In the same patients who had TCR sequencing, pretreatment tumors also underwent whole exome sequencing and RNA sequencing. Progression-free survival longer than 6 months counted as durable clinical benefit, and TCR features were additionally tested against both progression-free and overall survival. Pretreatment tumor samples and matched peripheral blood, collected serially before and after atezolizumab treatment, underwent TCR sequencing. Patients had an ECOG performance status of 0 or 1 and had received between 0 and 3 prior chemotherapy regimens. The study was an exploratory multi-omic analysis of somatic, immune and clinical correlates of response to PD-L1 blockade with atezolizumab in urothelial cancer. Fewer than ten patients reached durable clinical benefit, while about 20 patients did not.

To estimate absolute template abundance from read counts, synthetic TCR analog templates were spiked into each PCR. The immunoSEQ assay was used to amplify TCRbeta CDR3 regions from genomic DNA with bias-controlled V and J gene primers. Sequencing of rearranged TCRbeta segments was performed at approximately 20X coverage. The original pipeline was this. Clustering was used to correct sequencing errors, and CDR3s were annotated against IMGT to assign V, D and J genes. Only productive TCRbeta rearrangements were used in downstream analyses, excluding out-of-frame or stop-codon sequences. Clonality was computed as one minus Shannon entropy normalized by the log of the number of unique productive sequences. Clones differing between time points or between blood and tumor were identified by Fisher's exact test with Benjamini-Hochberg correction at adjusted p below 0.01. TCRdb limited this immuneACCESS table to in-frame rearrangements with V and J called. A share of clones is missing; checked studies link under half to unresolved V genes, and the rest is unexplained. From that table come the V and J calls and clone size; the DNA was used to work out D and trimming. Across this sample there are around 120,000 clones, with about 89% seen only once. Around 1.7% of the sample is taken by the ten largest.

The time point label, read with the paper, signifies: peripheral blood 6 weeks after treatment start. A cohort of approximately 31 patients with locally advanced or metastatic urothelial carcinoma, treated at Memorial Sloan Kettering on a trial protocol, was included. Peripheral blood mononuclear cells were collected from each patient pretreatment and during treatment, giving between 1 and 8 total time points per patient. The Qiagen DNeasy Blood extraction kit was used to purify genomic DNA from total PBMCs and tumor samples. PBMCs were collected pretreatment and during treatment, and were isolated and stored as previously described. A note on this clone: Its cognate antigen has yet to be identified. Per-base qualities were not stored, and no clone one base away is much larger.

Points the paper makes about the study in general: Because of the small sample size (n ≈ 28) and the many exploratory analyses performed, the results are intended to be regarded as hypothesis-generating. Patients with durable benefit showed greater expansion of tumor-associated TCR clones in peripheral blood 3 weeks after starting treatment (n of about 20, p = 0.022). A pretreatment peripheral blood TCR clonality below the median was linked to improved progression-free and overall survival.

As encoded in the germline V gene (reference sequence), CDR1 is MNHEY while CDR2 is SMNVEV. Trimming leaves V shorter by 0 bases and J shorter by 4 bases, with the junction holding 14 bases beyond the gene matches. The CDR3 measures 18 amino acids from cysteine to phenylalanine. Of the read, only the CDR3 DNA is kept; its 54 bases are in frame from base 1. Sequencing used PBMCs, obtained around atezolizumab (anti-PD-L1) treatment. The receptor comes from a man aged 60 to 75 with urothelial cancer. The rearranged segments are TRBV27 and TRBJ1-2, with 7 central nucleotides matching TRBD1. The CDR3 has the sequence CASSLSPRQGRPFYGYTF. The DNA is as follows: TGTGCCAGCAGTTTATCTCCAAGACAGGGCAGGCCGTTCTATGGCTACACCTTC.